The source of this TCR beta chain is a study of identical twins. Overall study results and limits: Cross-sectional statistical analysis, not tracking of the same donors, underpinned the conclusions.

As to this clonotype: Its antigen is as yet unknown.

The CDR3 is 15 residues long. V trimming: 6 bases; J trimming: 2 bases; junction bases outside the gene matches: 6. Germline CDR1 reads LGHDT; CDR2 reads YNNKEL (reference sequence). Carrying unique molecular identifiers, the cDNA also gained a universal primer site through template switching. Via MiXCR, TCRdb re-called the 5' RACE reads, giving one row per CDR3 protein. This repertoire shows 500,000 to 600,000 distinct CDR3 sequences, 22% found once; its top ten account for 0.91%. This sample was also put to use in a study of T cells expressing NK-cell markers. That report adds: In more than five donors, dominant CD3+CD56+NKG2C+ clonotypes ranked among the top 10 CD8+ clonotypes. The CD3+CD56-NKG2C+ fraction was also led by these clonotypes in several donors.

This TCR came from a woman between 18 and 29 years old in good health. The source material was CD4+ T cells sorted from blood. This chain connects TRBV3-1 to TRBJ1-5, with 8 bases lining up with TRBD1. CDR3 loop: CASSPQTGGNQPQHF. CDR3 DNA sequence: TGTGCCAGCAGTCCCCAGACAGGGGGCAATCAGCCCCAGCATTTT.